The 22 T cell receptor beta chains listed next were all sequenced from one sample in a study of read filtering for tumor transcriptome and immune sequencing. The library was built from roughly 400 ng RNA with molecular barcoded adaptors for alpha/delta and beta/gamma chains. TCRdb re-called the reads through MiXCR, storing one row per CDR3 protein. The sample consists of tens of thousands of distinct CDR3 sequences, around a fifth of them appearing once. The sample was a population of CD138-negative cells sorted from bone marrow. The receptors come from a donor aged 40 or over with multiple myeloma.

In this sample, this clonotype turned up many times. The chain recombines TRBV19 with TRBJ2-1; D may be TRBD1 (6 bases). Germline V gene lookup returns CDR1 LNHDA and CDR2 SQIVND (reference sequence). V dropped 11 bases and J dropped 9 bases, with 17 bases sitting between them. The CDR3 extends over 12 amino acids. The CDR3 nucleotides are TGTGCCTCCGGGTTTAGGGGGATTGAGCAGTTCTTC. Translating gives CASGFRGIEQFF.

This clonotype came up many times. The genes are TRBV12-3 or TRBV12-4 and TRBJ2-5, with 7 bases fitting TRBD1. J was trimmed by 3 bases and V by 5 bases; bases with no gene match: 3. The CDR3 loop spans 13 amino acids. The CDR3 sequence: CASSQDRKETQYF. The CDR3 nucleotides are TGTGCCAGCAGTCAGGACAGGAAAGAGACCCAGTACTTC.

This clonotype was recorded many times. CDR3 loop: CASKSRVFQPQHF. In DNA form, the CDR3 reads TGTGCCAGCAAATCTCGGGTTTTTCAGCCCCAGCATTTT. The chain links TRBV28 to TRBJ1-5; D remains unclear. The CDR3 runs 13 residues. V was pared by 7 bases and J by 6 bases, with 13 bases between. Germline lookup yields CDR1 MDHEN and CDR2 SYDVKM.

This clonotype was picked up many times. V is TRBV5-1 and J is TRBJ1-1; no reliable D call. The V gene's germline CDR1 is SGHRS and CDR2 YFSETQ. The V end lost 1 base, the J end lost 3 bases, and 13 bases lay between the germline ends. The CDR3 loop spans 15 amino acids. CDR3 amino acids: CASSLFAGGDTEAFF. The DNA for the CDR3 is TGCGCCAGCAGCTTGTTTGCGGGCGGGGACACTGAAGCTTTCTTT.

This clonotype has ten or more counts. This rearrangement joins TRBV29-1 to TRBJ1-4; weak D call: TRBD1 (5 bases). This CDR3 has 14 residues. With 0 bases removed from V and 10 bases from J, the gap between germline ends came to 15 bases. Germline CDR1 and CDR2: SQVTM and ANQGSEA. In DNA form, the CDR3 reads TGCAGCGTTGAAGAGGGGTCGGGGGTTGGAAAACTGTTTTTT. Residues: CSVEEGSGVGKLFF.

Worth noting for this clonotype: Just one base apart from a much larger clone, this may be a read error. J is TRBJ1-5 and V is TRBV7-9; tentatively, D is TRBD1 (6 bases). CDR1 is SEHNR and CDR2 is FQNEAQ in the germline V gene (reference sequence). This CDR3 has 14 residues. The CDR3 bases are TGTGCCAGCAGCTTAGAGGGGGGGCACCAGCCCCGGCATTTT. It specifies CASSLEGGHQPRHF.

At least ten counts were recorded for this clonotype. Sequence at one end of the junction differs from germline and may be a read error. This chain connects TRBV20-1 to TRBJ2-1; 7 bases are a match to TRBD1. The CDR3 covers 14 residues. The germline CDR1 and CDR2 sequences are DFQATT and SNEGSKA (reference sequence). As DNA, the CDR3 is TGCAGCGCTACCAGAGACAGGGACCACAATGAGCAGTTCTTC. Protein: CSATRDRDHNEQFF.

This clonotype was seen at least ten times. This sequence joins TRBV12-3 or TRBV12-4 and TRBJ2-1, with 10 bases that match TRBD2. After removal of 5 bases from V and 13 bases from J, the junction contained 11 bases not matched to a gene. The CDR3 consists of 14 residues. This chain's CDR3 is CASSPSKRGGSQFF. CDR3 nucleotide sequence: TGTGCCAGCAGTCCGTCGAAGCGGGGGGGCAGCCAGTTCTTC.

A word on this clonotype: This may be a read error: a much more frequent sequence differs by one nucleotide. The genes are TRBV12-3 or TRBV12-4 and TRBJ2-3; no clear D gene. Trimming stripped 2 bases from V and 8 bases from J, with 11 bases between. CDR3 length: 13 amino acids. The CDR3 region has the DNA TGTGCCAGCAGTTTATCCCGGCGAGGTACGCAGTATTTT. It yields the protein CASSLSRRGTQYF.

In this sample, this clonotype turned up many times. The rearrangement links TRBV28 to TRBJ1-6; TRBD1 aligns across 9 bases. The CDR3 runs 15 residues. The ends lost 6 bases at V and 5 bases at J; junction bases unmatched: 5. Germline-derived CDR1 and CDR2 are MDHEN and SYDVKM. The CDR3 nucleotides read TGTGCCAGCAGGTGGGGGGACAGGGATAATTCACCCCTCCACTTT. Protein product: CASRWGDRDNSPLHF.

The CDR3 DNA reads as TGTGCCAGCAGCTTCTGGCGTGGAGAGACCCAGTACTTC. Translated: CASSFWRGETQYF. The rearrangement uses TRBV7-2 and TRBJ2-5; D is uncertain. V dropped 3 bases and J dropped 4 bases, with 9 bases sitting between them. CDR3 length: 13 amino acids. The germline V gene has CDR1 SGHTA and CDR2 FQGNSA. The variable domain in full, with the rest retrieved from reference TRBV7-2 and TRBJ2-5, is GAGVSQSPSNKVTEKGKDVELRCDPISGHTALYWYRQSLGQGLEFLIYFQGNSAPDKSGLPSDRFSAERTGGSVSTLTIQRTQQEDSAVYLCASSFWRGETQYFGPGTRLLVL.

Many counts were recorded for this clonotype. The rearrangement links TRBV2 to TRBJ2-3; TRBD1 or TRBD2 may be the D gene (5 bases each). The CDR3 sequence is 13 residues long. Trimming shortened V by 7 bases and J by 2 bases, and 10 bases separated the two germline ends. Germline loops: CDR1 SNHLY, CDR2 FYNNEI. CDR3 nucleotides: TGTGCCAGCACCGGGGCCTCCACAGATACGCAGTATTTT. This translates into CASTGASTDTQYF. The entire variable domain, with the rest obtained from reference TRBV2 and TRBJ2-3, is as follows: EPEVTQTPSHQVTQMGQEVILRCVPISNHLYFYWYRQILGQKVEFLVSFYNNEISEKSEIFDDQFSVERPDGSNFTLKIRSTKLEDSAMYFCASTGASTDTQYFGPGTRLTVL.

With respect to this clonotype: Possible read error: a much larger clone is one base away. The gene calls are TRBV20-1 and TRBJ1-1; D ambiguous. Germline CDR1 and CDR2: DFQATT and SNEGSKA (reference sequence). The CDR3 totals 14 residues. The CDR3 DNA reads TGCAGTGCTAGATTCCCCCCCATAGCGACTGTAGCTTTCTTT. This codes for CSARFPPIATVAFF.

The CDR3 here is CASSFGGQASEAFF. The CDR3, as DNA: TGTGCCAGCAGCTTTGGGGGACAAGCATCTGAAGCTTTCTTT. The chain carries TRBV7-6 and TRBJ1-1; weak D call: TRBD1 (6 bases). This CDR3 comprises 14 residues. Germline V lookup: CDR1 SGHVS, CDR2 FNYEAQ. V lost 3 bases, J lost 6 bases, and 14 bases lay in between.

This clonotype was seen repeatedly, ten times or more. The CDR3, as DNA: TGCGCCAGCAGTTTATCTAGCGGGGGCCCATACAATGAGCAGTTCTTC. Amino acids: CASSLSSGGPYNEQFF. The chain employs TRBV5-1 and TRBJ2-1; 10 bases map to TRBD2. Trimming removed 5 bases from V and 4 bases from J; junction bases left unmatched: 9. CDR3 length: 16 residues. Germline V gene lookup returns CDR1 SGHRS and CDR2 YFSETQ.

This clonotype was recorded at least ten times. The chain is built from TRBV6-6 and TRBJ1-1, with D unclear. The germline V gene encodes CDR1 MNHNY and CDR2 SVGAGI (reference sequence). There are 12 residues in the CDR3. The V gene lost 5 bases and the J gene lost 3 bases, with 7 bases spanning the gap. This CDR3 reads CASSPDYTEAFF. The CDR3 DNA follows: TGTGCCAGCAGTCCGGACTACACTGAAGCTTTCTTT.

In its sample, this clonotype was seen many times. The CDR3 is CASRSGTASSYEQYF. The CDR3 region has the DNA TGTGCCAGCAGGAGTGGGACGGCGAGCTCCTACGAGCAGTACTTC. V usage is TRBV12-3 or TRBV12-4 and J usage is TRBJ2-7; D possibly matches TRBD1 or TRBD2 (5 bases each). The CDR3 is 15 amino acids. The ends were cut back, 6 bases at V and 0 bases at J, with 15 bases in the middle.

This clonotype was seen repeatedly, ten times or more. CDR3: CASSYSQGGPGELFF. CDR3 DNA sequence: TGTGCCAGCAGTTACTCTCAGGGCGGGCCCGGGGAGCTGTTTTTT. The chain is built from TRBV6-5 and TRBJ2-2, with D perhaps given as TRBD1 or TRBD2 (5 bases each). V was cut by 0 bases and J by 6 bases, with 11 bases left in between. The length of the CDR3 is 15 residues. The germline V gene has CDR1 MNHEY and CDR2 SVGAGI.

The chain combines TRBV5-6 with TRBJ2-5; TRBD2 aligns across 14 bases. The CDR3 consists of 17 residues. Per germline, CDR1 SGHDT and CDR2 YYEEEE. V gave up 4 bases and J gave up 4 bases; unmatched junction bases: 9. The CDR3 here is CASSPGRLAGGPETQYF. The CDR3 DNA reads TGTGCCAGCAGCCCGGGACGACTAGCGGGGGGGCCAGAGACCCAGTACTTC.

This clonotype is judged medium-sized. V and J are TRBV9 and TRBJ2-1, with 10 bases matching TRBD1. The CDR3 has 20 amino acids. CDR1 and CDR2 from the germline V gene are SGDLS and YYNGEE. Trimming cost V 4 bases and J 3 bases; bases outside gene matches: 19. The CDR3 reads CASSPPPGQGSKYYYNEQFF. As DNA, the CDR3 is TGTGCCAGCAGCCCTCCCCCGGGACAGGGGTCTAAATACTACTACAATGAGCAGTTCTTC.

The table lists this clonotype with many counts. This chain links TRBV28 with TRBJ1-1, with 9 bases matching TRBD1. CDR1 and CDR2 from the germline V gene are MDHEN and SYDVKM. Germline trimming cut 6 bases from V and 1 base from J; bases unmatched to any gene: 9. CDR3 length equals 16 residues. CDR3 sequence: CASRPAGQGRNTEAFF. The CDR3 DNA reads as TGTGCCAGCAGACCTGCCGGACAGGGGAGGAACACTGAAGCTTTCTTT.

A few counts support this clonotype. The CDR3 region has the DNA TGTGCCTGGAGCCGACGTTGGGAGGGGGCTTTCTTT. Its protein is CAWSRRWEGAFF. The chain combines TRBV30 with TRBJ1-1; a possible D gene is TRBD1 (5 bases). The CDR3 has 12 residues. V shed 3 bases and J shed 11 bases, with 16 bases lying between them. From germline, CDR1 is GTSNPN and CDR2 SVGIG (reference sequence).